A single sample gave rise to the 11 T cell receptor beta chains below, sequenced in a study of T cell changes during pregnancy in multiple sclerosis. Sequencing used immunoSEQ multiplex PCR; TCRdb keeps in-frame clones, though not all of them. The sample lists about 51,000 clones, roughly 94% occurring once. The sample consisted of CD4+ T cells from peripheral blood mononuclear cells, taken in the second trimester of pregnancy. Source of these receptors: a female donor with multiple sclerosis, enrolled in a pregnancy study.

This clone was found once. J is TRBJ2-3 and V is TRBV9; D may be TRBD2 (6 bases). V was clipped by 3 bases and J by 1 base, with 12 bases between them. This CDR3 region has 15 residues. From germline, CDR1 is SGDLS and CDR2 YYNGEE. Written as DNA, the CDR3 is TGTGCCAGCAGCGCAAGAACGGGGGGCACAGATACGCAGTATTTT. Its protein product is CASSARTGGTDTQYF.

This chain links TRBV5-1 with TRBJ2-3; TRBD2 matches at 8 bases. V trimming: 4 bases; J trimming: 3 bases; junction bases outside the gene matches: 7. This CDR3 comprises 15 residues. Germline assignment: CDR1 SGHRS and CDR2 YFSETQ. The CDR3 is CASSPGRGETDTQYF. CDR3 DNA sequence: TGCGCCAGCAGCCCCGGGAGGGGTGAGACAGATACGCAGTATTTT.

The CDR3 nucleotides read TGTGCCAGCAGCTACTTGGGGGGGAGGAGGAACACTGAAGCTTTCTTT. It yields the protein CASSYLGGRRNTEAFF. V is TRBV7-3 and J is TRBJ1-1; a possible D gene is TRBD1 (5 bases). The CDR3 loop spans 16 amino acids. Trimming left V 4 bases short and J 1 base short, with 16 bases between. CDR1 and CDR2 (germline): SGHTA, FQGTGA.

J is TRBJ1-2 and V is TRBV11-2, with unresolved D. The V gene's germline CDR1 is SGHAT and CDR2 FQNNGV. V was cut by 1 base and J by 9 bases, with 15 bases left in between. This CDR3 is 14 amino acids long. The CDR3 DNA reads TGTGCCAGCAGCTTAGGTGAGGGTTCTCATCGCTACACCTTC. Translating gives CASSLGEGSHRYTF.

This clone has only one observation. This chain connects TRBV6-1 to TRBJ2-1; a weak D match, TRBD2 (7 bases). The CDR3 covers 18 residues. The germline gives CDR1 MNHNS, CDR2 SASEGT. Trimming pared 8 bases from V and 3 bases from J, leaving 26 bases between. CDR3 protein: CASGGLRGGGVSYNEQFF. The CDR3 nucleotides read TGTGCCAGCGGTGGTCTTCGGGGCGGGGGCGTAAGCTACAATGAGCAGTTCTTC.

The chain employs TRBV7-9 and TRBJ1-4; 10 positions agree with TRBD1. The V gene end was trimmed by 4 bases and the J gene end by 8 bases; junction bases not matched to a gene: 4. This CDR3 is 14 amino acids long. CDR1 and CDR2 from the germline V gene are SEHNR and FQNEAQ (reference sequence). CDR3 protein: CASSSDRGREKLFF. Here the CDR3 DNA reads TGTGCCAGCAGCTCTGACAGGGGGCGGGAAAAACTGTTTTTT.

The chain carries TRBV7-2 and TRBJ2-7; TRBD2 is a possible D gene (5 bases). The CDR3 consists of 15 residues. V lost 5 bases to trimming and J lost 4 bases, with 18 bases between them. The germline gives CDR1 SGHTA, CDR2 FQGNSA. CDR3 loop: CASSDTPSPRYEQYF. The CDR3 DNA is TGTGCCAGCAGCGACACTCCTAGCCCGAGATACGAGCAGTACTTC. Drawing the rest from reference TRBV7-2 and TRBJ2-7, the complete variable domain is GAGVSQSPSNKVTEKGKDVELRCDPISGHTALYWYRQSLGQGLEFLIYFQGNSAPDKSGLPSDRFSAERTGGSVSTLTIQRTQQEDSAVYLCASSDTPSPRYEQYFGPGTRLTVT.

This rearrangement joins TRBV4-1 to TRBJ1-1; weak D call: TRBD1 (5 bases). Trimming shortened V by 2 bases and J by 9 bases, and 19 bases separated the two germline ends. The CDR3 length is 15 residues. Germline V gene lookup returns CDR1 MGHRA and CDR2 YSYEKL. The CDR3 region is CASSQREGTFTKAFF. The CDR3 DNA sequence: TGCGCCAGCAGCCAAAGGGAAGGGACTTTCACCAAAGCTTTCTTT.

The chain recombines TRBV7-3 with TRBJ2-1; a possible D gene is TRBD1 (7 bases). The germline V gene encodes CDR1 SGHTA and CDR2 FQGTGA. V shed 5 bases and J shed 4 bases, with 12 bases lying between them. This CDR3 region has 14 residues. The CDR3 region has the DNA TGTGCCAGCAGCCTCCCAGGGGGGTACAATGAGCAGTTCTTC. Translating it yields CASSLPGGYNEQFF.

The genes are TRBV11-1 and TRBJ2-3, with D unclear. This CDR3 has 13 residues. V was pared by 1 base and J by 7 bases, with 9 bases between. Germline V gene data show CDR1 as SGHAT and CDR2 as FQDESV (reference sequence). The CDR3: CASSLDPGNTQYF. The CDR3 region has the DNA TGTGCCAGCAGCTTAGACCCCGGTAATACGCAGTATTTT.

The CDR3 coding sequence is TGCAGCGCCGAGAGGGACATGAACACTGAAGCTTTCTTT. This codes for CSAERDMNTEAFF. V gene TRBV29-1 combines with J gene TRBJ1-1; tentatively, D is TRBD1 (6 bases). Germline V lookup: CDR1 SQVTM, CDR2 ANQGSEA. The length of the CDR3 is 13 residues. Trimming left V 7 bases short and J 0 bases short, with 12 bases between. The full variable domain, rest sourced from reference TRBV29-1 and TRBJ1-1, is SAVISQKPSRDICQRGTSLTIQCQVDSQVTMMFWYRQQPGQSLTLIATANQGSEATYESGFVIDKFPISRPNLTFSTLTVSNMSPEDSSIYLCSAERDMNTEAFFGQGTRLTVV.